The entry below describes one T cell receptor beta chain. It has no known antigen specificity. Base qualities are not at hand, and no much larger clone is one base apart. The method behind the library was the immunoSEQ multiplex PCR assay. Per the authors' processing: A statistical classification framework was developed to diagnose cytomegalovirus status using the catalog of TCR beta chain sequences. TCRdb took over this immuneACCESS table, retaining in-frame rearrangements with V and J assigned. Such tables are incomplete; in checked studies, under half of the missing clones stem from an unresolved V gene, and the remainder is unexplained. The DNA gave D and trimming, while V, J and clone size come from that table. Present in this sample are about 130,000 clones, around nine tenths of which were seen just once. Clones ranked in the top ten supply about 1.5% of the sample. From the germline V gene (reference sequence), CDR1 is LNHDA and CDR2 is SQIVND. V and J lose 5 bases and 4 bases, and a span of 20 bases separates them. Counted from cysteine to phenylalanine, this CDR3 has 16 amino acids. CDR3 DNA only is kept here, 48 bases in frame from base 1.

This record belongs to a study of cytomegalovirus exposure and HLA in healthy donors (dated by TCRdb to the late 2010s). The study in broad terms: The 666 repertoires of the first cohort and the 110 or so validation repertoires were produced on the same platform, according to a later analysis. The study aimed to test whether cataloging public T cell receptors could reveal signatures of past pathogen exposure. The study combined high-throughput TCR immunosequencing, statistical association of individual TCRs with disease status, and machine learning to predict cytomegalovirus infection status. Besides the first cohort of 666 subjects, a separate validation cohort made up of 120 different subjects was used. The paper's findings and limits, for the study overall: Cytomegalovirus status was reported to be diagnosed by the classifier with high specificity and sensitivity in both the original and validation cohorts. A later analysis found that TCRs clustered in the first cohort also tended to co-occur in the 120 validation repertoires, with 94% of cluster scores above 0. A later analysis lacked HLA typing for the validation cohort, so it scored co-occurrence in that cohort across all 110 or so repertoires. The authors suggested that the approach could potentially be extended to other disease states and immunological phenotypes. The study listed 164 TCR beta chains as associated with cytomegalovirus. Three of the identified cytomegalovirus-associated TCR beta chains were confirmed in vitro to be specific for cytomegalovirus antigens. Across donors, most TCR sequences were observed very rarely, whereas some public TCRs were present in many individuals.

Separate from the roughly 700-subject first cohort, the validation cohort of around 130 subjects was the group to which the donors belonged. The sequenced sample was PBMCs. This receptor chain uses TRBV19 and TRBJ2-5; tentative D gene TRBD2, with 7 bases matching. The TCR comes from a man under 40 in good health and CMV-seronegative. The DNA reads as follows: TGTGCCAGTAGTGATGGATTTGGGGGGGCTGGAGAGACCCAGTACTTC. The encoded protein is CASSDGFGGAGETQYF.